The sequence of this TCR beta chain was determined in a study of esophageal squamous cell carcinoma under preoperative chemotherapy. In its sample, this clonotype was seen once. Time point denoted: before preoperative PTX-NDP chemotherapy. The V segment lost 5 bases and the J segment 11 bases; nucleotides outside the gene matches: 14. The CDR3 extends over 14 amino acids. CDR1 and CDR2 from the germline V gene are SGHTA and FQGNSA. Via MiXCR, TCRdb re-called the PCR reads, giving one row per CDR3 protein. The sample lists 10,000 to 15,000 distinct CDR3 sequences; around half were seen once. This material was obtained from a patient given preoperative chemotherapy. This TCR was recovered from a human donor with esophageal squamous cell carcinoma. The donor label of this sample is uncertain. The gene calls are TRBV7-2 and TRBJ1-1, with 7 bases fitting TRBD1. The CDR3 sequence is CASSPLRQGGGAFF. In DNA form, the CDR3 reads TGTGCCAGCAGCCCCCTGAGACAGGGAGGTGGTGCTTTCTTT.